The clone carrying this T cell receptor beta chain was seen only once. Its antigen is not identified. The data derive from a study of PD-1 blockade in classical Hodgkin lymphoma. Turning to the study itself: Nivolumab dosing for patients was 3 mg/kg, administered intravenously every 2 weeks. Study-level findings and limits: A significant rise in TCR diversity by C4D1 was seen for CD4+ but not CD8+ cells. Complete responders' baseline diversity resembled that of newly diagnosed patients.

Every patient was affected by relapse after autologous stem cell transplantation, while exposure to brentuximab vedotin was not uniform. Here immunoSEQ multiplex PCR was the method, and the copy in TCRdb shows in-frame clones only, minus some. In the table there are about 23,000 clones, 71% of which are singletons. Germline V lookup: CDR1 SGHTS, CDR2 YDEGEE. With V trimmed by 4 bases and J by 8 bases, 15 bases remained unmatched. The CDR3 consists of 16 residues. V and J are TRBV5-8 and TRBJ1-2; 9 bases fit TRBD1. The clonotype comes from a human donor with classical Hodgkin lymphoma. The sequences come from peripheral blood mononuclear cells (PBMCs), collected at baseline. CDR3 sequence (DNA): TGTGCCAGCAGCACTCCGGGACAGGGAGGAAGGGGAGGCTACACCTTC. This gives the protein CASSTPGQGGRGGYTF. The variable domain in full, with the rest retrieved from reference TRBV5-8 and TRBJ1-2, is EAGVTQSPTHLIKTRGQQATLRCSPISGHTSVYWYQQALGLGLQFLLWYDEGEERNRGNFPPRFSGRQFPNYSSELNVNALELEDSALYLCASSTPGQGGRGGYTFGSGTRLTVV.